This TCR beta chain originates from a study of T-cell reconstitution after alpha-beta-depleted transplantation in children. Findings of the study overall: Once a year had passed after transplant, T-cell counts and diversity came mostly from newly produced T cells.

The CDR3 runs 14 residues. The germline V gene has CDR1 LGHDT and CDR2 YNNKEL (reference sequence). V shed 2 bases and J shed 6 bases, with 14 bases lying between them. Molecular barcoding with unique molecular identifiers was used for the TCRbeta library. Each CDR3 protein is one row after TCRdb ran MiXCR on the PCR reads. In the table there are approximately 290,000 distinct CDR3 sequences, 11% of which are singletons. Many counts were recorded for this clonotype. Its antigen is undetermined. The specimen was peripheral blood, collected 180 days after TCRalphabeta/CD19-depleted stem cell transplant. This rearrangement joins TRBV3-1 to TRBJ2-7, with a tentative D call TRBD2 (5 bases). The sequence came from a male patient aged 2 to 10 who had a stem cell transplant for chronic granulomatous disease, so the T cells may come from the graft donor. The DNA for the CDR3 is TGTGCCAGCAGCCAAAGGGTGGGAGCTGCCGAGCAGTACTTC. Encoded protein: CASSQRVGAAEQYF.